This T cell receptor (beta chain) was retrieved from a study of T-cell reconstitution after alpha-beta-depleted transplantation in children. The CDR3 runs 14 residues. The V end lost 7 bases, the J end lost 4 bases, and 13 bases lay between the germline ends. TCRbeta library construction was performed incorporating unique molecular identifiers. TCRdb reprocessed the PCR reads with MiXCR, giving one entry per CDR3 protein. The data show around 490,000 distinct CDR3 sequences, with over 10% seen just once and 14% held by the top ten. Study conclusions and caveats: After transplant, at about two months, alpha-beta T cells were reportedly derived from several hundred expanded graft clones.

As to this clonotype: The antigen is unknown.

Sample: PBMCs, mostly from graft donor cells, taken 180 days after TCRalphabeta/CD19-depleted stem cell transplant. This chain uses TRBV12-3 or TRBV12-4 with TRBJ2-2; TRBD2 might be the D (6 bases). This receptor was obtained from a female patient aged 2 to 10 who had a stem cell transplant for aplastic anemia, so the T cells may come from the graft donor. The CDR3 DNA is TGTGCCAGCATGGCGGGAAGACTCACCGGGGAGCTGTTTTTT. It codes for CASMAGRLTGELFF.